Listed below are T cell receptor beta chains from one sample, sequenced in a study of a mutant IDH1 vaccine in newly diagnosed glioma. These TCRs' antigens remain unknown. Clones were sequenced by immunoSEQ multiplex PCR, and TCRdb holds only the in-frame ones, with some missing. This sample has roughly 57,000 clones, with approximately 90% found just once. The sample in question was PBMCs, obtained from a glioma patient whose treatment included an IDH1 peptide vaccine. The receptors stem from a man aged 35 to 55 with glioma. Both conserved end residues are part of each CDR3. The D gene is left open where the match is weak. A clone size is listed for some rows: how often the clone was seen (once, few, many), or a class if it is expanded.

d_gene: -
j_gene: TRBJ2-1
abundance: -
v_gene: TRBV9
CDR3nt: TGTGCCAGCAGCCCCGAAGGGAGCTCCTACAATGAGCAGTTCTTC
CDR3aa: CASSPEGSSYNEQFF

d_gene: -
j_gene: TRBJ1-2
abundance: -
v_gene: TRBV5-4
CDR3nt: TGTGCCAGCAGCTTGGCCTGGGGTACTAACTATGGCTACACCTTC
CDR3aa: CASSLAWGTNYGYTF

d_gene: TRBD1
j_gene: TRBJ1-5
abundance: -
v_gene: TRBV19
CDR3nt: TGTGCCAGTATGGGAACAGGGGGCGAAAATCAGCCCCAGCATTTT
CDR3aa: CASMGTGGENQPQHF

d_gene: -
j_gene: TRBJ1-1
abundance: -
v_gene: TRBV6-1
CDR3nt: TGTGCCAGCAGTGATGGTAGAGGTCGGAACACTGAAGCTTTCTTT
CDR3aa: CASSDGRGRNTEAFF

d_gene: TRBD2
j_gene: TRBJ2-1
abundance: -
v_gene: TRBV4-2
CDR3nt: TGTGCCAGCAGCCAAGATAAGACTAGCGGGAGTTATGAGCAGTTCTTC
CDR3aa: CASSQDKTSGSYEQFF

d_gene: -
j_gene: TRBJ2-7
abundance: -
v_gene: TRBV7-8
CDR3nt: TGTGCCAGCAGTCCTAGCGTGAGTATAGACGAGCAGTACTTC
CDR3aa: CASSPSVSIDEQYF

d_gene: -
j_gene: TRBJ2-5
abundance: -
v_gene: TRBV5-4
CDR3nt: TGTGCCAGCAGCTTACGGGGGCCAGAGACCCAGTACTTC
CDR3aa: CASSLRGPETQYF

d_gene: TRBD2
j_gene: TRBJ2-1
abundance: once
v_gene: TRBV6-1
CDR3nt: TGTGCCAGCAGTGGCGTGGGGCTAGCGGGGGGGAATGAGCAGTTCTTC
CDR3aa: CASSGVGLAGGNEQFF

d_gene: TRBD2
j_gene: TRBJ2-1
abundance: -
v_gene: TRBV4-1
CDR3nt: TGCGCCAGCAGGATAGCGGGAACCTCTGGGTACTATGAGCAGTTCTTC
CDR3aa: CASRIAGTSGYYEQFF

d_gene: -
j_gene: TRBJ2-1
abundance: -
v_gene: TRBV6-1
CDR3nt: TGTGCCAGCAGTGAACGACGGGGTGGTGAGCAGTTCTTC
CDR3aa: CASSERRGGEQFF

d_gene: TRBD2
j_gene: TRBJ2-3
abundance: -
v_gene: TRBV19
CDR3nt: TGTGCCAGTAGTATAGGGGTGGCGGGGGGGCCGTGGACAGATACGCAGTATTTT
CDR3aa: CASSIGVAGGPWTDTQYF

d_gene: TRBD1
j_gene: TRBJ1-5
abundance: -
v_gene: TRBV27
CDR3nt: TGTGCCAGCAGTCCTCTGACAGGGGGCGGTCAGCCCCAGCATTTT
CDR3aa: CASSPLTGGGQPQHF

d_gene: TRBD2
j_gene: TRBJ2-1
abundance: once
v_gene: TRBV10-2
CDR3nt: TGCGCCAGCATCCCGGGACTAAATCACGATGAGCAGTTCTTC
CDR3aa: CASIPGLNHDEQFF

d_gene: -
j_gene: TRBJ2-1
abundance: -
v_gene: TRBV19
CDR3nt: TGTGCCAGTAGTACCGTGGGGGGAGGCTGGCTTGAGCAGTTCTTC
CDR3aa: CASSTVGGGWLEQFF

d_gene: TRBD1
j_gene: TRBJ1-2
abundance: -
v_gene: TRBV14
CDR3nt: TGTGCCAGCAGCCAAGACTGGGCAGGGGGAATGAATGGCTACACCTTC
CDR3aa: CASSQDWAGGMNGYTF

d_gene: -
j_gene: TRBJ2-3
abundance: -
v_gene: TRBV9
CDR3nt: TGTGCCAGCAGCGTAGCACTATCGAACACAGATACGCAGTATTTT
CDR3aa: CASSVALSNTDTQYF

d_gene: -
j_gene: TRBJ1-4
abundance: -
v_gene: TRBV15
CDR3nt: TGTGCCACCAGCAGCTTCCGGAGGGGGGAAAAACTGTTTTTT
CDR3aa: CATSSFRRGEKLFF

d_gene: -
j_gene: TRBJ2-2
abundance: once
v_gene: TRBV7-6
CDR3nt: TGTGCCAGCAGCTTAGACACCGGGGAGCTGTTTTTT
CDR3aa: CASSLDTGELFF

d_gene: -
j_gene: TRBJ1-5
abundance: -
v_gene: TRBV28
CDR3nt: TGTGCCAGCAGCCCCCCGGGGAGCAATCAGCCCCAGCATTTT
CDR3aa: CASSPPGSNQPQHF

d_gene: TRBD2
j_gene: TRBJ2-3
abundance: few
v_gene: TRBV11-3
CDR3nt: TGTGCCAGCACCGCGGGTAGCGGGCCTAGGGATACGCAGTATTTT
CDR3aa: CASTAGSGPRDTQYF

d_gene: -
j_gene: TRBJ1-2
abundance: -
v_gene: TRBV11-2
CDR3nt: TGTGCCAGCAGCTCCATATGGGCTGGGGGCGGGCGCACCTTC
CDR3aa: CASSSIWAGGGRTF

d_gene: TRBD1
j_gene: TRBJ2-7
abundance: -
v_gene: TRBV5-6
CDR3nt: TGTGCCAGCAGCGAACTTGGGACAGGGCCCTCCTACGAGCAGTACTTC
CDR3aa: CASSELGTGPSYEQYF

d_gene: TRBD2
j_gene: TRBJ2-1
abundance: -
v_gene: TRBV15
CDR3nt: TGTGCCACCAGCAGAGGAGCGGTAGCGGGTCAAAATGAGCAGTTCTTC
CDR3aa: CATSRGAVAGQNEQFF

d_gene: -
j_gene: TRBJ2-2
abundance: -
v_gene: TRBV11-1
CDR3nt: TGTGCCAGCAGCCTCCTGACTCACACCGGGGAGCTGTTTTTT
CDR3aa: CASSLLTHTGELFF

d_gene: -
j_gene: TRBJ2-1
abundance: -
v_gene: TRBV11-3
CDR3nt: TGTGCCAGCAGCTTATGGAAGGGGGAGGGGAGTAGTGAGCAGTTCTTC
CDR3aa: CASSLWKGEGSSEQFF

d_gene: -
j_gene: TRBJ2-2
abundance: -
v_gene: TRBV6-4
CDR3nt: TGTGCCAGCATGGCTCGGAGTAGCGGGAACACCGGGGAGCTGTTTTTT
CDR3aa: CASMARSSGNTGELFF

d_gene: TRBD2
j_gene: TRBJ2-5
abundance: -
v_gene: TRBV5-4
CDR3nt: TGTGCCAGCAGCCCGGGGGGTGCTAGCGGCCAAGAGACCCAGTACTTC
CDR3aa: CASSPGGASGQETQYF

d_gene: TRBD2
j_gene: TRBJ2-2
abundance: -
v_gene: TRBV4-3
CDR3nt: TGCGCCAGCAGCCAAGATCTAGCGGGAGGAGCCGGGGAGCTGTTTTTT
CDR3aa: CASSQDLAGGAGELFF

d_gene: -
j_gene: TRBJ2-4
abundance: -
v_gene: TRBV2
CDR3nt: TGTGCCAGCAGTGAAAAGCTAGGACGGGGAAACATTCAGTACTTC
CDR3aa: CASSEKLGRGNIQYF

d_gene: -
j_gene: TRBJ1-5
abundance: once
v_gene: TRBV10-3
CDR3nt: TGTGCCATCAGTGAGTCAGGGGGGGCTCAGCCCCAGCATTTT
CDR3aa: CAISESGGAQPQHF

d_gene: -
j_gene: TRBJ1-2
abundance: -
v_gene: TRBV4-1
CDR3nt: TGCGCCAGCAGCCCACCAGCAGCGGTAAAGGGGTATGGCTACACCTTC
CDR3aa: CASSPPAAVKGYGYTF

d_gene: TRBD1
j_gene: TRBJ2-7
abundance: -
v_gene: TRBV14
CDR3nt: TGTGCCAGCAGCCAAGGGACAGGGACTTACGAGCAGTACTTC
CDR3aa: CASSQGTGTYEQYF

d_gene: -
j_gene: TRBJ1-3
abundance: -
v_gene: TRBV30
CDR3nt: TGTGCCTGGAGTGTTGGGGGCACTGGAACCACCATATATTTT
CDR3aa: CAWSVGGTGTTIYF

d_gene: -
j_gene: TRBJ1-5
abundance: once
v_gene: TRBV6-4
CDR3nt: TGTGCCAGCAGTGGGGACAGCAATCAGCCCCAGCATTTT
CDR3aa: CASSGDSNQPQHF

d_gene: -
j_gene: TRBJ1-2
abundance: -
v_gene: TRBV28
CDR3nt: TGTGCCAGCAGTTCTTACAGGGACTTCTATGGCTACACCTTC
CDR3aa: CASSSYRDFYGYTF

d_gene: -
j_gene: TRBJ1-1
abundance: -
v_gene: TRBV28
CDR3nt: TGTGCCAGCAGTTTATCCCGGGGGCGGGGCACTGAAGCTTTCTTT
CDR3aa: CASSLSRGRGTEAFF

d_gene: TRBD1
j_gene: TRBJ1-1
abundance: -
v_gene: TRBV28
CDR3nt: TGTGCCAGCAACCCTACAGGGGACAAGAACACTGAAGCTTTCTTT
CDR3aa: CASNPTGDKNTEAFF

d_gene: TRBD2
j_gene: TRBJ2-7
abundance: -
v_gene: TRBV7-2
CDR3nt: TGTGCCAGCAGCTTAGCGGTGGGTACTAGCGGGAGTTGGTACGAGCAGTACTTC
CDR3aa: CASSLAVGTSGSWYEQYF

d_gene: -
j_gene: TRBJ2-7
abundance: medium-sized
v_gene: TRBV10-3
CDR3nt: TGTGCCATCGGCGCTGGGGACCTCTCCTACGAGCAGTACTTC
CDR3aa: CAIGAGDLSYEQYF

d_gene: TRBD2
j_gene: TRBJ2-3
abundance: -
v_gene: TRBV4-1
CDR3nt: TGCGCCAGCAGCCAAGATTTAGCGGGGTCGTATGGGGATACGCAGTATTTT
CDR3aa: CASSQDLAGSYGDTQYF

d_gene: -
j_gene: TRBJ1-2
abundance: few
v_gene: TRBV5-8
CDR3nt: TGTGCCAGCAGCTTTCGGAGGGGAGACTATGGCTACACCTTC
CDR3aa: CASSFRRGDYGYTF